This T cell receptor beta chain was documented in a study of T cell responses to AZD1222 COVID-19 vaccine. In the study overall: Pooled samples include second doses given at about 4 or 12 weeks.

The protocol was immunoSEQ multiplex PCR, while the TCRdb copy is restricted to in-frame clones and leaves out a portion. The table includes about 68,000 clones, 88% detected once. In this sample, this clone turned up once. Sequenced here: peripheral blood, sampled on day 0 of AZD1222 vaccination. This receptor was obtained from an adult in good health.

Here the CDR3 DNA reads TGTGCCAGCAGCTTAGCCCTGACAGGGAATGAAAAACTGTTTTTT. This codes for CASSLALTGNEKLFF. The genes are TRBV7-6 and TRBJ1-4; 7 bases fit TRBD1. The CDR3 contains 15 residues. V was clipped by 0 bases and J by 5 bases; unmatched bases: 3. The V gene's germline CDR1 is SGHVS and CDR2 FNYEAQ.